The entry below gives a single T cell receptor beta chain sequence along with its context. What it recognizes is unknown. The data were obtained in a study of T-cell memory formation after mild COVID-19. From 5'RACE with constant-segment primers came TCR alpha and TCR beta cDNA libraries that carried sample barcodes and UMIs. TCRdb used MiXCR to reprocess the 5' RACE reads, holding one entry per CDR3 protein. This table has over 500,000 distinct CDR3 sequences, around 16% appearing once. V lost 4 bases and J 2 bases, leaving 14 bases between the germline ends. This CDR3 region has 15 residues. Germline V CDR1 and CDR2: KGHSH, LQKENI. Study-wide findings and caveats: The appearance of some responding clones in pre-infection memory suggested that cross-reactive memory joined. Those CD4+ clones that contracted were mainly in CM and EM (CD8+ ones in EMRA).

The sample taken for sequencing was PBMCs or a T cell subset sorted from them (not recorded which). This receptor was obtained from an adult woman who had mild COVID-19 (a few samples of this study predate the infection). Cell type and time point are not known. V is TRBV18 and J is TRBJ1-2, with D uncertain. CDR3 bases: TGTGCCAGCTCACGGTCGGGGTCGGAGAACTATGGCTACACCTTC. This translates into CASSRSGSENYGYTF. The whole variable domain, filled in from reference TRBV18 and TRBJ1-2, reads NAGVMQNPRHLVRRRGQEARLRCSPMKGHSHVYWYRQLPEEGLKFMVYLQKENIIDESGMPKERFSAEFPKEGPSILRIQQVVRGDSAAYFCASSRSGSENYGYTFGSGTRLTVV.